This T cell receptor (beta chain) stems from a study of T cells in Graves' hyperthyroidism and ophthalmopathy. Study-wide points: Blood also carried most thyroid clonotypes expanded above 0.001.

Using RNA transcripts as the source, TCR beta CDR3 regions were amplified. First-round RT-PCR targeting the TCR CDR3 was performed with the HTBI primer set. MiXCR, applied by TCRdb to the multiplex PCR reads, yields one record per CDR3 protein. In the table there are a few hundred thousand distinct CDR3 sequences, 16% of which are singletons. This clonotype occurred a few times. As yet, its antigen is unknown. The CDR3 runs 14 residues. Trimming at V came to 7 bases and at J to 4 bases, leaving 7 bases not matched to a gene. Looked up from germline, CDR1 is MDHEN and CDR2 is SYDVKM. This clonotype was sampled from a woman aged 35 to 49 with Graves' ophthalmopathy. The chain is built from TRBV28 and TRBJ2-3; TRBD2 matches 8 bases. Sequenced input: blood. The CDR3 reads CASNEAGVPDTQYF. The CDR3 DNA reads TGTGCCAGCAACGAAGCGGGAGTTCCAGATACGCAGTATTTT.